The clone carrying this TCR beta chain was seen a few times. In the source study's methods: Amplified reference gene primers provided the basis for estimating nucleated cell counts. Clones were sequenced by immunoSEQ multiplex PCR, and TCRdb holds only the in-frame ones, with some missing. That table gives V, J and clone size, and the DNA gave D and trimming. The table includes 130,000 to 150,000 clones, roughly 80% detected once. This sample was taken from a study of blood T cell repertoires in COVID-19. Overall study context: The origin of the acute and convalescent COVID-19 samples was the United States, Italy and Spain. PBMCs, B-cell-depleted T cells, or T cells were the source of the cDNA or gDNA that made up the material.

Trimming removed 5 bases at V and 2 bases at J, with 13 bases between. The CDR3 spans 16 residues. Germline V gene sequence: CDR1 LNHNV, CDR2 YYDKDF (reference sequence). Material for sequencing was peripheral blood. The TCR was taken from a human donor in a cohort sampled during active COVID-19. The gene calls are TRBV15 and TRBJ2-6; D may be TRBD1 (5 bases). The DNA for the CDR3 is TGTGCCACCAGCGCCTCCAGGGCCGCTGGGGCCAACGTCCTGACTTTC. Translated: CATSASRAAGANVLTF.